Sequencing of this T cell receptor beta chain was carried out in a study of T-cell memory formation after mild COVID-19. The 5'RACE method, run with constant-segment primers, produced TCR alpha and TCR beta cDNA libraries (carrying sample barcodes and UMIs). TCRdb called the 5' RACE reads again in MiXCR, with one record for every CDR3 protein. The table has 100,000 to 150,000 distinct CDR3 sequences, roughly 6.2% seen once; the top ten hold about 2.2%. Germline V gives CDR1 SEHNR, CDR2 FQNEAQ (reference sequence). The V and J ends lost 1 base and 2 bases, in that order; junction bases with no gene match: 7. This CDR3 is 17 amino acids long. This clonotype was seen repeatedly, ten times or more.

The sequence came from an adult woman who had mild COVID-19 (a few samples of this study predate the infection). Cell type and time point are not known. The V call is TRBV7-9, the J call TRBJ2-3; TRBD2 matches 9 bases. The sample was PBMCs or a T cell subset sorted from them (not recorded which). As DNA, the CDR3 is TGTGCCAGCAGCTTAGTGCCTGCTAGCGGGGACACAGATACGCAGTATTTT. It encodes CASSLVPASGDTDTQYF.